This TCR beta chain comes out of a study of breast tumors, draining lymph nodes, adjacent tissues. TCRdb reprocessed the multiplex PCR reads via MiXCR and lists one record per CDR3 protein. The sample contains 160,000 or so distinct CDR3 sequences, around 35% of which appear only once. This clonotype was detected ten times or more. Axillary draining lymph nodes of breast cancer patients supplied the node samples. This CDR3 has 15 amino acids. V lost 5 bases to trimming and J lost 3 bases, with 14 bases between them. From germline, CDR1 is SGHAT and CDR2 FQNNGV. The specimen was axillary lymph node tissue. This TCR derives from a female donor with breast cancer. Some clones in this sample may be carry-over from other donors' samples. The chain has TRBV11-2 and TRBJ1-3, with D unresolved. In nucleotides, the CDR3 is TGTGCCAGCAGCCCCGAGGGCGCATATGGAAACACCATATATTTT. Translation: CASSPEGAYGNTIYF.